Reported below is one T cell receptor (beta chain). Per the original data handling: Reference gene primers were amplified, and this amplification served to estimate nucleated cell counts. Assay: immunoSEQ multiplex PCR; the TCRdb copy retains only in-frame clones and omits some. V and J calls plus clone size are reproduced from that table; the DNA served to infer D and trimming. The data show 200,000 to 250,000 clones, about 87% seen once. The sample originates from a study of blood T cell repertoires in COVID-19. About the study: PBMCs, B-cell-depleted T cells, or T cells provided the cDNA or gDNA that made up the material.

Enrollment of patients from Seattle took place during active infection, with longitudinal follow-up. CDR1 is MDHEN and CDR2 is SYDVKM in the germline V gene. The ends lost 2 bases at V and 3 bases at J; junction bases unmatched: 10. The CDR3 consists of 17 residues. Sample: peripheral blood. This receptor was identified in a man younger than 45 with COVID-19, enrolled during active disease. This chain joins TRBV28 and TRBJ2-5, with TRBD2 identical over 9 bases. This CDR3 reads CASSLGLTSGWEETQYF. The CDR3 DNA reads TGTGCCAGCAGTTTAGGACTGACTAGCGGTTGGGAAGAGACCCAGTACTTC.